A selection of T cell receptor beta chains follows, all from one sample in a study of blood T cell repertoires in COVID-19. Clones were sequenced by immunoSEQ multiplex PCR, and TCRdb holds only the in-frame ones, with some missing. This sample has 200,000 or so clones, with about 82% found just once. The source material was peripheral blood. These receptors all stem from a woman in her thirties with acute or convalescent COVID-19. Each CDR3 is given with its conserved first and last residue. D genes are given only for firm matches. Clone size is stated in some rows and not others, as once, few, many or a class when expanded.

J gene	D gene	clone size	V gene	CDR3 protein	CDR3 DNA
TRBJ2-7	-	few	TRBV19	CASSIFSGRPYEQYF	TGTGCCAGTAGTATATTTAGCGGCCGACCCTACGAGCAGTACTTC
TRBJ2-4	TRBD2	-	TRBV5-4	CASSPLTSGGIQYF	TGTGCCAGCAGCCCTTTAACTAGCGGTGGCATTCAGTACTTC
TRBJ1-2	-	-	TRBV6-5	CASRPGQTYGYTF	TGTGCCAGCAGACCTGGACAGACTTATGGCTACACCTTC
TRBJ2-1	TRBD2	few	TRBV9	CASSGFLAGDYNEQFF	TGTGCCAGCAGCGGGTTTCTAGCGGGGGACTACAATGAGCAGTTCTTC
TRBJ2-5	TRBD2	-	TRBV5-4	CASSFLAGVETQYF	TGTGCCAGCAGCTTCCTAGCGGGGGTTGAGACCCAGTACTTC
TRBJ2-7	TRBD1	-	TRBV6-2/TRBV6-3	CASSYSGTGGPLYEQYF	TGTGCCAGCAGTTACTCTGGGACAGGGGGGCCCTTATACGAGCAGTACTTC
TRBJ2-3	-	-	TRBV19	CASSTPYGDTQYF	TGTGCCAGTAGTACCCCCTACGGGGATACGCAGTATTTT
TRBJ1-6	-	-	TRBV4-2	CASSQDIGYMGDSPLHF	TGTGCCAGCAGCCAAGATATTGGCTACATGGGCGATTCACCCCTCCACTTT
TRBJ2-3	TRBD2	-	TRBV20-1	CSASGRGGLASTQYF	TGCAGTGCTAGTGGTCGGGGGGGCCTGGCCAGTACGCAGTATTTT
TRBJ1-5	-	-	TRBV12-3/TRBV12-4	CASSFVSNQPQHF	TGTGCCAGCAGTTTCGTTAGCAATCAGCCCCAGCATTTT
TRBJ2-3	-	once	TRBV27	CASSYLKSSTDTQYF	TGTGCCAGCAGTTATCTTAAGAGTAGCACAGATACGCAGTATTTT